The clone carrying this T cell receptor beta chain was counted only a few times. The data derive from a study of T-cell reconstitution after alpha-beta-depleted transplantation in children. The authors prepared the TCRbeta library with unique molecular identifiers. TCRdb ran MiXCR on the PCR reads and lists one entry per CDR3 protein. The sample lists about 610,000 distinct CDR3 sequences; roughly a tenth were seen once. The CDR3 covers 15 residues. Germline loops: CDR1 MNHNS, CDR2 SASEGT. The V segment lost 7 bases and the J segment 5 bases; nucleotides outside the gene matches: 12. The sample in question was PBMCs from the stem cell graft donor, obtained from the stem cell graft. The rearrangement links TRBV6-1 to TRBJ2-7; 9 bases agree with TRBD2. The sequence was obtained from a human donor who donated a stem cell graft to a child with acute myeloid leukemia. The chain's CDR3 is CASNSLGLASDEQYF. The CDR3 DNA follows: TGTGCCAGCAACTCCCTGGGACTAGCATCTGACGAGCAGTACTTC.